The clone carrying this T cell receptor (beta chain) was counted only a few times. Antigen: not known. The entry originates in a study of post-analysis software for immune sequencing data. The wider study: Included among the disease courses, which were recorded for the cohort, were relapsing-remitting, secondary progressive and progressive-relapsing multiple sclerosis.

Study-wide points: F-measure co-clustering was strong for batch-matched samples. There were several TRBV segments more frequent in patients than controls, and TRBV5-6, TRBV5-1 and TRBV20-1 were among them. Multiple sclerosis patients had significantly lower normalized Chao1 diversity than controls.

Germline V gives CDR1 SGHVS, CDR2 FNYEAQ. V shed 1 base, J shed 0 bases, and the junction held 11 bases outside the gene matches. The CDR3 is made up of 19 amino acids. Prepared libraries of TCR beta cDNA carried unique molecular identifiers. The source material, roughly 0.9 to 11 million T cells, gave rise to roughly 500,000 cDNA molecules. Using its own MiXCR run on the PCR reads, TCRdb lists one record per CDR3 protein. The data show about 820,000 distinct CDR3 sequences, approximately 50% seen once. The TCR was taken from a girl aged 5-17 years with multiple sclerosis. The specimen sequenced was blood. The genes are TRBV7-6 and TRBJ2-1; 8 bases match TRBD1. CDR3 sequence: CASSLVPDRVPYSYNEQFF. The DNA for the CDR3 is TGTGCCAGCAGCTTAGTCCCGGACAGGGTCCCATACTCCTACAATGAGCAGTTCTTC.